The 25 T cell receptor beta chains below were found in one sample sequenced in a study of T cells after yellow fever vaccination. TCRdb re-called the 5' RACE reads with MiXCR, one entry per CDR3 protein. The sample records about 350,000 distinct CDR3 sequences, approximately 10% being singletons. The input for sequencing was PBMCs, taken on the day of the first yellow fever vaccination. The receptor set was obtained from a man aged 18 to 30 who received the YFV17D yellow fever vaccine.

The CDR3: CASSSLGGPVGETQYF. CDR3 DNA sequence: TGTGCCAGCAGTTCCTTGGGGGGGCCCGTAGGAGAGACCCAGTACTTC. This rearrangement joins TRBV6-5 to TRBJ2-5; D possibly corresponds to TRBD2 (7 bases). The CDR3 length is 16 residues. Trimming stripped 4 bases from V and 4 bases from J, with 19 bases between. The germline CDR1 and CDR2 sequences are MNHEY and SVGAGI.

In this sample, this clonotype turned up many times. The gene calls are TRBV7-3 and TRBJ2-3; D is perhaps TRBD2 (6 bases). The CDR3 covers 14 residues. CDR1 and CDR2 (germline): SGHTA, FQGTGA. Trimming removed 6 bases from V and 4 bases from J, with 14 bases in between. The CDR3 is CASRDSGGADTQYF. The CDR3, as DNA: TGTGCCAGCAGGGATAGCGGTGGGGCAGATACGCAGTATTTT.

This chain links TRBV7-9 with TRBJ1-2; D may be TRBD1 (5 bases). There are 16 residues in the CDR3. The germline V and J ends were trimmed by 2 bases and 12 bases, with 25 bases remaining between them. Germline CDR1 and CDR2: SEHNR and FQNEAQ (reference sequence). This CDR3 reads CASSLPPGRAALGDTF. The CDR3 nucleotides read TGTGCCAGCAGCTTACCTCCGGGGCGGGCCGCCCTAGGGGACACCTTC.

The chain joins TRBV29-1 to TRBJ1-5; D is possibly TRBD1 (5 bases). The CDR3 consists of 13 residues. Per the germline V gene, CDR1 is SQVTM and CDR2 is ANQGSEA. Trimming stripped 2 bases from V and 6 bases from J, with 11 bases between. CDR3 sequence: CSVEQGRGQPQHF. The CDR3 nucleotides are TGCAGCGTTGAACAAGGAAGGGGTCAGCCCCAGCATTTT.

The J gene is TRBJ1-1, the V gene TRBV15, with a weak D call TRBD1 (6 bases). The germline V and J ends were trimmed by 3 bases and 4 bases, with 18 bases remaining between them. The CDR3 totals 16 residues. CDR1 is LNHNV and CDR2 is YYDKDF in the germline V gene (reference sequence). CDR3 sequence (DNA): TGTGCCACCAGCAGGGGCCAGGGGTGGAAAAGCACTGAAGCTTTCTTT. As protein: CATSRGQGWKSTEAFF. The full variable domain, its missing parts supplied by reference TRBV15 and TRBJ1-1, is DAMVIQNPRYQVTQFGKPVTLSCSQTLNHNVMYWYQQKSSQAPKLLFHYYDKDFNNEADTPDNFQSRRPNTSFCFLDIRSPGLGDTAMYLCATSRGQGWKSTEAFFGQGTRLTVV.

V is TRBV7-9 and J is TRBJ2-3, with 7 bases matching TRBD2. There are 17 residues in the CDR3. Germline V CDR1 and CDR2: SEHNR, FQNEAQ (reference sequence). The trim removed 5 bases at V and 2 bases at J, leaving 13 bases unmatched. The CDR3 sequence is CASSRRASGGITDTQYF. In nucleotides, the CDR3 is TGTGCCAGCAGCCGACGAGCTAGCGGAGGGATCACAGATACGCAGTATTTT.

The chain employs TRBV27 and TRBJ1-3, with no clear D. Germline V gives CDR1 MNHEY, CDR2 SMNVEV (reference sequence). V lost 5 bases and J 4 bases, leaving 18 bases between the germline ends. CDR3 length: 16 amino acids. For the CDR3, the DNA is TGTGCCAGCAGTCCAGCCGGGTATTTTGGGGGAAACACCATATATTTT. Its protein is CASSPAGYFGGNTIYF.

The chain joins TRBV9 to TRBJ2-1, with D perhaps matching TRBD1 or TRBD2 (5 bases each). Germline V CDR1 and CDR2: SGDLS, YYNGEE. V was shortened by 5 bases and J by 0 bases, with 12 bases between the two germline ends. The CDR3 has 15 residues. The CDR3 loop reads CASSKGSSSYNEQFF. DNA of the CDR3: TGTGCCAGCAGTAAGGGGAGTAGCTCCTACAATGAGCAGTTCTTC.

The J gene is TRBJ2-7, the V gene TRBV13; D might be TRBD2 (6 bases). The CDR3 consists of 13 residues. Trimming left V 5 bases short and J 4 bases short, with 12 bases between. The V gene's germline CDR1 is PRHDT and CDR2 FYEKMQ (reference sequence). CDR3 sequence: CASSIGLNYEQYV. CDR3 nucleotide sequence: TGTGCCAGCAGCATCGGACTAAATTACGAGCAGTACGTC.

Many counts were recorded for this clonotype. The V and J genes are TRBV7-8 and TRBJ2-5; possible D gene TRBD2, 5 bases. CDR1 is SGHVS, CDR2 FQNEAQ, per germline. The CDR3 contains 13 residues. V was pared by 5 bases and J by 5 bases, with 12 bases between. CDR3 loop: CASSPTSGETQYF. The CDR3 nucleotides are TGTGCCAGCAGCCCAACTAGTGGTGAGACCCAGTACTTC.

The table lists this clonotype with a few counts. J is TRBJ2-5 and V is TRBV7-2; 10 nucleotides line up with TRBD2. The CDR3 contains 16 residues. The junction had 5 bases not matched to a gene; V was cut back by 4 bases and J by 0 bases. Germline-derived CDR1 and CDR2 are SGHTA and FQGNSA. The CDR3: CASSSLAGVYQETQYF. In DNA form, the CDR3 reads TGTGCCAGCAGCTCGCTAGCGGGGGTGTACCAAGAGACCCAGTACTTC.

This clonotype was counted ten times or more. This chain links TRBV9 with TRBJ1-4, with D possibly being TRBD1 (5 bases). This CDR3 has 13 residues. Trimming shortened V by 5 bases and J by 7 bases, and 12 bases separated the two germline ends. The germline gives CDR1 SGDLS, CDR2 YYNGEE. The CDR3 sequence: CASSQDQGEKLFF. For the CDR3, the DNA is TGTGCCAGCAGTCAAGACCAGGGTGAAAAACTGTTTTTT.

In its sample, this clonotype was seen a few times. The rearrangement joins TRBV9 to TRBJ1-6; no firm D call. The germline gives CDR1 SGDLS, CDR2 YYNGEE. Trimming took off 3 bases at V and 1 base at J, with 23 bases between the two ends. The CDR3 spans 20 residues. The CDR3 loop is CASSGSPADNFRSYNSPLHF. CDR3 in DNA: TGTGCCAGCAGCGGCTCCCCAGCCGACAATTTCAGGTCCTATAATTCACCCCTCCACTTT.

The chain is built from TRBV30 and TRBJ2-7, with TRBD1 identical over 9 bases. This CDR3 spans 13 amino acids. V shed 4 bases and J 5 bases; nucleotides not matched to a gene: 6. CDR1 is GTSNPN and CDR2 is SVGIG in the germline V gene (reference sequence). The CDR3 protein is CAWTTGGGNEQYF. DNA of the CDR3: TGTGCCTGGACAACAGGGGGCGGAAACGAGCAGTACTTC. The complete variable domain, with remaining parts taken from reference TRBV30 and TRBJ2-7, reads SQTIHQWPATLVQPVGSPLSLECTVEGTSNPNLYWYRQAAGRGLQLLFYSVGIGQISSEVPQNLSASRPQDRQFILSSKKLLLSDSGFYLCAWTTGGGNEQYFGPGTRLTVT.

The table lists this clonotype with many counts. The rearrangement joins TRBV4-3 to TRBJ2-3; D gene ambiguous. The CDR3 is 13 residues long. Germline V gene lookup returns CDR1 LGHNA and CDR2 YSLEER. V was pared by 0 bases and J by 6 bases, with 7 bases between. The CDR3 coding sequence is TGCGCCAGCAGCCAAGAGGGTGGGGATACGCAGTATTTT. It yields the protein CASSQEGGDTQYF.

The sample holds a few counts of this clonotype. The gene calls are TRBV7-9 and TRBJ2-7, with D unclear. V was clipped by 4 bases and J by 0 bases, with 16 bases between them. Germline CDR1 SEHNR, CDR2 FQNEAQ (reference sequence). This CDR3 has 16 residues. As DNA, the CDR3 is TGTGCCAGCAGCTCCGCAATCACGGAGAGCTCCTACGAGCAGTACTTC. Its translation is CASSSAITESSYEQYF.

The chain links TRBV11-2 to TRBJ2-3; D not resolved. The CDR3 contains 13 residues. The V gene's germline CDR1 is SGHAT and CDR2 FQNNGV. V lost 5 bases and J lost 10, with 16 bases in between. The CDR3 spells CASSPASHRAQYF. The DNA for the CDR3 is TGTGCCAGCAGCCCCGCGTCCCATCGGGCGCAGTATTTT.

CDR3 coding DNA: TGTGCCAGCAGCCCCCGGACAGGGGGTAGATACACCTTC. Translated: CASSPRTGGRYTF. The chain uses TRBV5-8 and TRBJ1-2, with 10 bases fitting TRBD1. V shed 4 bases and J 11 bases; nucleotides not matched to a gene: 8. The germline V gene has CDR1 SGHTS and CDR2 YDEGEE. This CDR3 region has 13 residues.

V is TRBV14 and J is TRBJ2-5; 7 nucleotides match TRBD1. V lost 1 base, J lost 2 bases, and 7 bases stayed unmatched. The germline V gene has CDR1 SGHDN and CDR2 FVKESK. The CDR3 runs to 16 residues. CDR3 sequence reads: CASSQAAGGPQETQYF. CDR3 nucleotides: TGTGCCAGCAGCCAAGCCGCAGGGGGTCCACAAGAGACCCAGTACTTC.

This clonotype was counted ten times or more. V gene TRBV7-2 combines with J gene TRBJ2-3; 7 nucleotides agree with TRBD1. CDR3 length equals 15 residues. Germline V gene data show CDR1 as SGHTA and CDR2 as FQGNSA. The V gene end was trimmed by 7 bases and the J gene end by 5 bases; junction bases not matched to a gene: 12. CDR3 sequence (DNA): TGTGCCAGCACCAGAAACAGGGGCGGCATAGATACGCAGTATTTT. Its translation: CASTRNRGGIDTQYF.

This chain connects TRBV7-3 to TRBJ2-4; D remains unclear. The V gene's germline CDR1 is SGHTA and CDR2 FQGTGA. The V gene lost 1 base and the J gene lost 14 bases, with 12 bases spanning the gap. The CDR3 has 12 residues. The CDR3 loop is CASSLNGVLKYF. The CDR3 region has the DNA TGTGCCAGCAGCTTAAATGGGGTTTTAAAGTACTTC.

This clonotype was counted between two and nine times. The chain carries TRBV9 and TRBJ2-3; a weak D match, TRBD1 (7 bases). The germline V gene encodes CDR1 SGDLS and CDR2 YYNGEE. Trimming took off 4 bases at V and 1 base at J, with 10 bases between the two ends. CDR3 length equals 14 residues. The CDR3: CASSTRGGTDTQYF. CDR3 DNA sequence: TGTGCCAGCAGCACCAGGGGGGGCACAGATACGCAGTATTTT.

The rearrangement uses TRBV12-3 or TRBV12-4 and TRBJ1-2; 8 positions match TRBD1. J gave up 6 bases and V 3 bases, and 3 bases lay outside the gene matches. The CDR3 loop spans 13 amino acids. CDR3: CASSLGQEDGYTF. CDR3 nucleotides: TGTGCCAGCAGTTTGGGACAGGAGGATGGCTACACCTTC.

This clonotype has more than one count but fewer than ten. The V call is TRBV30, the J call TRBJ2-3, with no clear D. From germline, CDR1 is GTSNPN and CDR2 SVGIG (reference sequence). V lost 1 base and J lost 6, with 11 bases in between. The CDR3 covers 13 residues. CDR3 sequence: CAWSAPDRDTQYF. CDR3 nucleotide sequence: TGTGCCTGGAGTGCCCCAGATCGGGATACGCAGTATTTT.

The chain carries TRBV7-9 and TRBJ2-3; 12 bases align to TRBD2. In germline, CDR1 is SEHNR, CDR2 FQNEAQ (reference sequence). This CDR3 comprises 15 residues. The V segment lost 4 bases and the J segment 4 bases; nucleotides outside the gene matches: 3. CDR3 sequence: CASSSLAGGSDTQYF. In DNA, the CDR3 is TGTGCCAGCAGCTCGCTAGCGGGGGGGTCAGATACGCAGTATTTT. The full variable domain, completed using reference TRBV7-9 and TRBJ2-3, is DTGVSQNPRHKITKRGQNVTFRCDPISEHNRLYWYRQTLGQGPEFLTYFQNEAQLEKSRLLSDRFSAERPKGSFSTLEIQRTEQGDSAMYLCASSSLAGGSDTQYFGPGTRLTVL.